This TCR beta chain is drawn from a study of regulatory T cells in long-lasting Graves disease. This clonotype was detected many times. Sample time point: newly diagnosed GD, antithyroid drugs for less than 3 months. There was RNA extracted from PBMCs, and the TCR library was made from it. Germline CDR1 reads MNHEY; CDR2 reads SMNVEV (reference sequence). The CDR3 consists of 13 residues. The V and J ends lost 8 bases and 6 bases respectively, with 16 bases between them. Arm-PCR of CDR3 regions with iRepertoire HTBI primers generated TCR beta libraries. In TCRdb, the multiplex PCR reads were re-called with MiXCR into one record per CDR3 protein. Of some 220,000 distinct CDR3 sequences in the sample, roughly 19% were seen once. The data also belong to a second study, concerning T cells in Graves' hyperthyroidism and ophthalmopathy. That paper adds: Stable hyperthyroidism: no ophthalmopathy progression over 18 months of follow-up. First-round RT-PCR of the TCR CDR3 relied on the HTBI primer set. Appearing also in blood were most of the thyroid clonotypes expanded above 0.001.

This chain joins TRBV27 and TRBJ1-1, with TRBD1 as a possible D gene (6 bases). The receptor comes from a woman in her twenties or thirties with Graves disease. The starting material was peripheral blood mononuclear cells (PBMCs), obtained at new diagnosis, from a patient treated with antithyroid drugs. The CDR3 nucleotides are TGTGCCAGCCCGGGGGGGCGTCGGCCTGAAGCTTTCTTT. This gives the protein CASPGGRRPEAFF.